Listed here are 19 T cell receptor beta chains from one sample, sequenced in a study of blood T cell repertoires in COVID-19. The repertoire was sequenced with immunoSEQ multiplex PCR; TCRdb's copy has only in-frame clones and lacks some. The profile shows some 490,000 clones, 88% of them singletons. Specimen: PBMCs or T cells enriched from blood (not recorded which). The source is a woman aged 55-70 years who had recovered from COVID-19.

The rearrangement joins TRBV4-2 to TRBJ1-4, with 10 bases identical to TRBD1. The germline CDR1 and CDR2 sequences are LGHNA and YNFKEQ. The CDR3 has 15 amino acids. V shed 1 base and J 5 bases; nucleotides not matched to a gene: 1. CDR3 in DNA: TGTGCCAGCAGCCAAGCGGACAGGGGGAATGAAAAACTGTTTTTT. Its protein product is CASSQADRGNEKLFF.

The V and J genes are TRBV2 and TRBJ2-1; D is possibly TRBD2 (6 bases). The CDR3 is 13 residues long. Germline V CDR1 and CDR2: SNHLY, FYNNEI. Trimming cost V 11 bases and J 8 bases, with 19 bases left between them. CDR3 in amino acids: CAGPSAPGDEQFF. In DNA form, the CDR3 reads TGTGCCGGCCCTAGCGCCCCCGGCGATGAGCAGTTCTTC.

V is TRBV18 and J is TRBJ2-7; 9 bases match TRBD1. CDR3 length equals 15 residues. Per germline, CDR1 KGHSH and CDR2 LQKENI. Trimming at V came to 2 bases and at J to 2 bases, leaving 4 bases not matched to a gene. CDR3 nucleotide sequence: TGTGCCAGCTCACCAGGACAGGGGCTAGCCTACGAGCAGTACTTC. Protein product: CASSPGQGLAYEQYF.

The chain links TRBV9 to TRBJ1-1; possible D gene TRBD1, 6 bases. The V end was cut by 4 bases, the J end by 10 bases, with 14 bases between. The germline V gene encodes CDR1 SGDLS and CDR2 YYNGEE. The CDR3 sequence is 12 residues long. DNA for the CDR3: TGTGCCAGCAGCCCCTTCGGGGGGCCAGCTTTCTTT. It specifies CASSPFGGPAFF.

The chain links TRBV11-3 to TRBJ2-2; 9 nucleotides match TRBD2. The germline CDR1 and CDR2 sequences are SGHNT and YENEEA. This CDR3 comprises 18 residues. The J segment lost 3 bases and the V segment lost 5 bases, leaving 13 bases of the junction unmatched. In DNA form, the CDR3 reads TGTGCCAGCAGCCCAACCCCTGAGGGACTAGCAGACACCGGGGAGCTGTTTTTT. Protein: CASSPTPEGLADTGELFF.

The CDR3 nucleotides read TGTGCCAGCAGTTACCCCGGGGGAACCTACGAGCAGTACTTC. As protein: CASSYPGGTYEQYF. The genes are TRBV6-2 or TRBV6-3 and TRBJ2-7; a possible D gene is TRBD2 (6 bases). The V gene's germline CDR1 is MNHEY and CDR2 SVGEGT. The CDR3 is 14 residues long. V was cut by 2 bases and J by 2 bases, with 10 bases left in between.

This clone occurred once. The chain links TRBV7-8 to TRBJ1-5, with unresolved D. The length of the CDR3 is 14 residues. The V and J ends lost 6 bases and 2 bases respectively, with 11 bases between them. From germline, CDR1 is SGHVS and CDR2 FQNEAQ. CDR3 bases: TGTGCCAGCAGGGGAGATTATGGCAATCAGCCCCAGCATTTT. Its protein is CASRGDYGNQPQHF.

This clone appeared once. The rearrangement joins TRBV5-1 to TRBJ1-1; D might be TRBD1 (5 bases). The CDR3 is 18 amino acids. Germline V gives CDR1 SGHRS, CDR2 YFSETQ. Trimming shortened V by 5 bases and J by 6 bases, and 29 bases separated the two germline ends. CDR3 sequence reads: CASSSSQGGFGPLPEAFF. In DNA, the CDR3 is TGCGCCAGCAGTAGTTCCCAGGGTGGGTTTGGGCCACTCCCTGAAGCTTTCTTT.

This rearrangement joins TRBV21-1 to TRBJ1-2; the table's D call of TRBD1 was not tested on the DNA. TRBV21-1 counts as a pseudogene. This CDR3 is 17 amino acids long. The chain's CDR3 is CASSIRGQGDANYGYTF. The CDR3 nucleotides read TGTGCCAGCAGCATCCGGGGACAGGGGGACGCTAACTATGGCTACACCTTC.

CDR3 DNA: TGCGCCAGCAGCCAAACACCGCAGGGAAATCAGTATGGCTACACCTTC. Translation: CASSQTPQGNQYGYTF. The chain couples TRBV4-1 to TRBJ1-2; a possible D gene is TRBD1 (5 bases). Trimming removed 2 bases at V and 5 bases at J, with 18 bases between. Per germline, CDR1 MGHRA and CDR2 YSYEKL. This CDR3 region has 16 residues.

The chain couples TRBV6-1 to TRBJ2-7; D unresolved. The CDR3 loop spans 15 amino acids. Trimming took 0 bases from V and 1 from J, leaving 10 bases between them. Germline CDR1 MNHNS, CDR2 SASEGT. The DNA of the CDR3 is TGTGCCAGCAGTGAAGCGATGTCAGTTTCCTACGAGCAGTACGTC. Translated: CASSEAMSVSYEQYV.

The chain uses TRBV5-6 and TRBJ1-1; maybe TRBD1 (6 bases). Germline V gene lookup returns CDR1 SGHDT and CDR2 YYEEEE. Trimming shortened V by 4 bases and J by 2 bases, and 21 bases separated the two germline ends. CDR3 length: 17 residues. CDR3 DNA sequence: TGTGCCAGCAGCACCCAGACAGGACTGGAGGCAAACACTGAAGCTTTCTTT. This sequence encodes CASSTQTGLEANTEAFF.

The chain combines TRBV6-5 with TRBJ1-5; D is undetermined. Germline V gene sequence: CDR1 MNHEY, CDR2 SVGAGI. This CDR3 has 14 residues. V lost 3 bases to trimming and J lost 4 bases, with 10 bases between them. The CDR3 here is CASSYGRLNQPQHF. For the CDR3, the DNA is TGTGCCAGCAGTTATGGCAGGTTGAATCAGCCCCAGCATTTT.

This clone was seen only a few times. The gene calls are TRBV9 and TRBJ2-1; the match to TRBD2 covers 7 bases. After removal of 0 bases from V and 7 bases from J, the junction contained 10 bases not matched to a gene. The V gene's germline CDR1 is SGDLS and CDR2 YYNGEE. The CDR3 runs to 16 residues. This chain's CDR3 is CASSVEGGGPWNEQFF. The CDR3 DNA follows: TGTGCCAGCAGCGTAGAGGGCGGGGGTCCTTGGAATGAGCAGTTCTTC.

This clone appeared once. The chain combines TRBV2 with TRBJ1-2; tentative D call: TRBD1 (5 bases). Trimming took off 2 bases at V and 3 bases at J, with 13 bases between the two ends. The germline V gene encodes CDR1 SNHLY and CDR2 FYNNEI. The CDR3 runs to 15 residues. CDR3 in DNA: TGTGCCAGCAGTGAATCTAGGGGTCGGGACTATGGCTACACCTTC. Its translation is CASSESRGRDYGYTF.

This chain links TRBV5-4 with TRBJ2-7; 10 nucleotides line up with TRBD2. The CDR3 runs 15 residues. Germline loops: CDR1 SGHNT, CDR2 YYREEE (reference sequence). The trim removed 0 bases at V and 5 bases at J, leaving 5 bases unmatched. CDR3 sequence reads: CASSLGLAGAHEQYF. CDR3 DNA sequence: TGTGCCAGCAGCTTGGGTCTAGCGGGGGCCCACGAGCAGTACTTC.

V usage is TRBV27 and J usage is TRBJ1-6; TRBD1 matches at 9 bases. The CDR3 loop spans 14 amino acids. V trimming: 7 bases; J trimming: 7 bases; junction bases outside the gene matches: 5. Germline V gene data show CDR1 as MNHEY and CDR2 as SMNVEV (reference sequence). The CDR3 sequence: CASNMGQGNSPLHF. DNA for the CDR3: TGTGCCAGCAACATGGGACAGGGAAATTCACCCCTCCACTTT.

The chain has TRBV11-2 and TRBJ2-2; TRBD2 matches 9 bases. Germline trimming cut 3 bases from V and 2 bases from J; bases unmatched to any gene: 4. CDR3 length: 16 residues. The germline V gene encodes CDR1 SGHAT and CDR2 FQNNGV. The CDR3 nucleotides are TGTGCCAGCAGCTTGATTAGCGGGGGTAACACCGGGGAGCTGTTTTTT. Translated: CASSLISGGNTGELFF.

The genes are TRBV5-1 and TRBJ1-1; a weak D match, TRBD1 (5 bases). Germline values: CDR1 SGHRS, CDR2 YFSETQ. V lost 7 bases and J lost 4, with 14 bases in between. The CDR3 length is 13 residues. The CDR3 protein is CASGHGGFTEAFF. CDR3 sequence (DNA): TGCGCCAGCGGACACGGGGGGTTCACTGAAGCTTTCTTT.